This passage covers 17 T cell receptor beta chains from one sample sequenced in a study of regulatory T cells in long-lasting Graves disease. Building of the TCR beta libraries involved iRepertoire HTBI primers and Arm-PCR of CDR3 regions. TCRdb re-called the multiplex PCR reads through MiXCR, storing one row per CDR3 protein. The sample has approximately 560,000 distinct CDR3 sequences, more than 15% seen once. Time point noted: newly diagnosed GD, antithyroid drugs for less than 3 months. Scientists built the TCR library using RNA that was extracted from PBMCs. These data were likewise used in another study, on T cells in Graves' hyperthyroidism and ophthalmopathy.

This specimen was peripheral blood mononuclear cells (PBMCs), taken at new diagnosis, from a patient treated with antithyroid drugs. The receptors were gathered from a man younger than 35 with Graves disease.

This clonotype turned up a few times. V is TRBV6-2 or TRBV6-3 and J is TRBJ1-5; D gene uncertain. CDR3 length equals 15 residues. V was clipped by 2 bases and J by 1 base, with 9 bases between them. CDR1 and CDR2 (germline): MNHEY, SVGEGT. DNA of the CDR3: TGTGCCAGCAGTTACACCGGACGAAGCAATCAGCCCCAGCATTTT. Translating it yields CASSYTGRSNQPQHF.

This clonotype was seen ten or more times. The rearrangement uses TRBV7-8 and TRBJ2-1; TRBD1 is a possible D gene (6 bases). The CDR3 runs 15 residues. Germline-derived CDR1 and CDR2 are SGHVS and FQNEAQ. V was shortened by 5 bases and J by 4 bases, with 15 bases between the two germline ends. The CDR3 sequence is CASSPYRVTYNEQFF. In DNA, the CDR3 is TGTGCCAGCAGCCCCTACAGGGTTACATACAATGAGCAGTTCTTC.

This clonotype was seen repeatedly, ten times or more. V gene TRBV7-9 combines with J gene TRBJ2-7; TRBD1 matches at 8 bases. The length of the CDR3 is 15 residues. V shed 5 bases and J 5 bases; nucleotides not matched to a gene: 11. Germline loops: CDR1 SEHNR, CDR2 FQNEAQ (reference sequence). The CDR3 protein is CASSDFGDRSHEQYF. DNA of the CDR3: TGTGCCAGCAGCGACTTCGGGGACAGGTCCCACGAGCAGTACTTC.

This clonotype was counted many times. In nucleotides, the CDR3 is TGCAGTGCTAGGCTTCGGGAGGGGATTGAGCAGTTCTTC. Protein: CSARLREGIEQFF. The chain employs TRBV20-1 and TRBJ2-1, with 8 bases aligning to TRBD2. J gave up 9 bases and V 3 bases, and 7 bases lay outside the gene matches. Per the germline V gene, CDR1 is DFQATT and CDR2 is SNEGSKA (reference sequence). The CDR3 has 13 residues.

The chain links TRBV29-1 to TRBJ1-1; no clear D gene. This CDR3 is built from 14 residues. V gave up 7 bases and J gave up 0 bases, with 15 bases separating them. Germline values: CDR1 SQVTM, CDR2 ANQGSEA. The CDR3 nucleotides are TGCAGCGCGACTGACGGACTAATGAACACTGAAGCTTTCTTT. Its protein product is CSATDGLMNTEAFF.

The CDR3 reads CASSLGTGGFQPQHF. The CDR3 bases are TGCGCCAGCAGCTTGGGGACAGGGGGATTTCAGCCCCAGCATTTT. V and J are TRBV5-1 and TRBJ1-5; 10 positions agree with TRBD1. CDR3 length: 15 residues. Germline trimming cut 0 bases from V and 6 bases from J; bases unmatched to any gene: 3. The germline V gene encodes CDR1 SGHRS and CDR2 YFSETQ.

This clonotype has a count of ten or more. This chain joins TRBV25-1 and TRBJ2-7; TRBD1 matches 8 bases. The V gene's germline CDR1 is MGHDK and CDR2 SYGVNS. The CDR3 loop spans 13 amino acids. Trimming removed 6 bases from V and 6 bases from J; junction bases left unmatched: 7. CDR3 sequence (DNA): TGTGCCAGCAGAGACAGGGGTTTCGGCGAGCAGTACTTC. Translating gives CASRDRGFGEQYF.

This clonotype was recorded many times. The rearrangement uses TRBV20-1 and TRBJ1-2; 10 nucleotides agree with TRBD1. With 6 bases clipped from V and 6 bases from J, the junction kept 13 bases outside the gene matches. This CDR3 is 15 amino acids long. Germline CDR1 DFQATT, CDR2 SNEGSKA (reference sequence). This CDR3 reads CSARHAGQGRHGYTF. The CDR3, as DNA: TGCAGTGCAAGACACGCGGGACAGGGGCGCCATGGCTACACCTTC.

This clonotype came up many times. The chain uses TRBV5-1 and TRBJ2-7, with D possibly being TRBD1 or TRBD2 (5 bases each). CDR1 is SGHRS, CDR2 YFSETQ, per germline. The CDR3 contains 17 residues. V was cut by 4 bases and J by 2 bases, with 22 bases left in between. Written as DNA, the CDR3 is TGCGCCAGCAGCCCAGGGACCGGCGCACGGGGAGCCTACGAGCAGTACTTC. Amino acids: CASSPGTGARGAYEQYF.

The V call is TRBV7-3, the J call TRBJ2-2, with 8 bases lining up with TRBD1. V lost 5 bases, J lost 4 bases, and 12 bases stayed unmatched. Germline CDR1 SGHTA, CDR2 FQGTGA. This CDR3 has 17 residues. The CDR3 sequence: CASSPHPGQAGTGELFF. The CDR3 nucleotides read TGTGCCAGCAGCCCCCACCCGGGACAGGCGGGCACCGGGGAGCTGTTTTTT.

This clonotype was counted at least ten times. The chain carries TRBV6-2 or TRBV6-3 and TRBJ2-5; no clear D. The V and J ends lost 3 bases and 5 bases respectively, with 7 bases between them. Germline values: CDR1 MNHEY, CDR2 SVGEGT. This CDR3 is built from 12 residues. The CDR3 loop is CASSYVDETQYF. Written as DNA, the CDR3 is TGTGCCAGCAGTTATGTGGATGAGACCCAGTACTTC.

The gene calls are TRBV5-1 and TRBJ2-7; D is ambiguous. The CDR3 has 14 residues. With 0 bases removed from V and 7 bases from J, the gap between germline ends came to 14 bases. The germline V gene has CDR1 SGHRS and CDR2 YFSETQ. The DNA for the CDR3 is TGCGCCAGCAGCTTGGTTGGCATTGGGGATGAGCAGTACTTC. It specifies CASSLVGIGDEQYF.

The chain employs TRBV5-4 and TRBJ2-5, with 13 nucleotides matching TRBD2. The DNA end lines up better with TRBJ2-1; the J call may be wrong. CDR1 is SGHNT and CDR2 is YYREEE in the germline V gene (reference sequence). There are 18 residues in the CDR3. The CDR3 DNA reads TGTGCCAGCAGCGACCCCCGACTAGCGGGAGGTCTGGGGGGTGAGCAGTTCTTC. Amino acid sequence: CASSDPRLAGGLGGEQFF.

The table lists this clonotype with a few counts. J is TRBJ2-7 and V is TRBV6-1; tentatively, D is TRBD1 (5 bases). The V gene lost 7 bases and the J gene lost 3 bases, with 13 bases spanning the gap. Germline assignment: CDR1 MNHNS and CDR2 SASEGT. There are 13 residues in the CDR3. The CDR3 protein is CASTGPGIYEQYF. The CDR3, as DNA: TGTGCCAGCACGGGTCCAGGGATCTACGAGCAGTACTTC.

This clonotype was recorded many times. The chain is built from TRBV7-8 and TRBJ2-7; weak D call: TRBD2 (5 bases). This CDR3 is built from 16 residues. Germline V gene lookup returns CDR1 SGHVS and CDR2 FQNEAQ. Trimming cost V 4 bases and J 1 base, with 17 bases left between them. CDR3 residues: CASSYQTGISSYEQYF. CDR3 bases: TGTGCCAGCAGCTACCAGACGGGGATCTCTTCCTACGAGCAGTACTTC.

This chain connects TRBV20-1 to TRBJ2-3, with D uncertain. CDR3 length: 13 residues. CDR1 is DFQATT, CDR2 SNEGSKA, per germline (reference sequence). V lost 3 bases and J 4 bases, leaving 11 bases between the germline ends. The CDR3 DNA reads TGCAGTGCTAGTCGTCAGGCGGCAGATACGCAGTATTTT. This gives the protein CSASRQAADTQYF.

Only a few counts were recorded for this clonotype. The chain couples TRBV9 to TRBJ2-3; D assignment may be TRBD1 or TRBD2 (5 bases each). The CDR3 extends over 15 amino acids. V lost 0 bases, J lost 4 bases, and 12 bases lay in between. Germline V gene sequence: CDR1 SGDLS, CDR2 YYNGEE. The chain's CDR3 is CASSVGGIGADTQYF. The DNA for the CDR3 is TGTGCCAGCAGCGTAGGGGGGATAGGGGCAGATACGCAGTATTTT. Variable domain in full (rest from reference TRBV9 and TRBJ2-3): DSGVTQTPKHLITATGQRVTLRCSPRSGDLSVYWYQQSLDQGLQFLIQYYNGEERAKGNILERFSAQQFPDLHSELNLSSLELGDSALYFCASSVGGIGADTQYFGPGTRLTVL.